These T cell receptor beta chains were read from a single sample in a study of T cell clones after liver transplantation. Here immunoSEQ multiplex PCR was the method, and the copy in TCRdb shows in-frame clones only, minus some. Of some 120,000 clones in the sample, less than 95% are singletons; the top ten hold approximately 0.88%. Here the sequenced sample was CD4+ T cells from blood, taken 12 months after liver transplant. The receptors come from a human patient who received a liver transplant. Some T cells may be graft donor cells. Both conserved end residues are part of each CDR3. A D gene is named only where the DNA matches it firmly. Size values are once, few and many counts, or a class for expanded clones, and some rows have none.

CDR3 protein	CDR3 DNA	D gene	V gene	J gene	clone size
CASRTDRGRGEQYF	TGTGCCAGCAGAACTGACCGAGGGAGGGGCGAGCAGTACTTC	TRBD2	TRBV2	TRBJ2-7	-
CSVMVLDTEAFF	TGCAGCGTTATGGTTTTGGACACTGAAGCTTTCTTT	-	TRBV29-1	TRBJ1-1	-
CASSSAGGILNEQFF	TGTGCCAGCAGTTCAGCGGGAGGTATACTAAATGAGCAGTTCTTC	TRBD2	TRBV2	TRBJ2-1	-
CAWSVGLSNQPQHF	TGTGCCTGGAGTGTTGGTCTTAGCAATCAGCCCCAGCATTTT	-	TRBV30	TRBJ1-5	-
CASSSTGGGSGYEQYF	TGTGCCAGCAGTTCGACAGGGGGCGGCTCGGGCTACGAGCAGTACTTC	TRBD1	TRBV28	TRBJ2-7	few
CASSLTGLYTGELFF	TGTGCCAGCAGCTTAACGGGACTATACACCGGGGAGCTGTTTTTT	TRBD2	TRBV7-3	TRBJ2-2	-
CASSETTTGGGYTF	TGCGCCAGCAGCGAGACAACCACCGGGGGCGGCTACACCTTC	-	TRBV5-1	TRBJ1-2	-
CASSVDQSTYTEAFF	TGTGCCAGCAGCGTAGATCAGAGTACTTACACTGAAGCTTTCTTT	-	TRBV9	TRBJ1-1	once
CATSRRTGSAGELFF	TGTGCCACCAGCAGACGGACAGGGTCTGCCGGGGAGCTGTTTTTT	TRBD1	TRBV15	TRBJ2-2	-
CASSQGKGRTYGYTF	TGTGCCAGCAGCCAAGGAAAAGGTCGGACCTATGGCTACACCTTC	-	TRBV14	TRBJ1-2	-
CASSVGATRAGTQYF	TGTGCCAGCAGCGTAGGGGCAACTAGGGCAGGGACCCAGTACTTC	-	TRBV9	TRBJ2-5	-
CASSLIQGSGEQYF	TGTGCCAGCAGCTTAATACAGGGTTCCGGCGAGCAGTACTTC	-	TRBV11-3	TRBJ2-7	-
CAWSVQQETQYF	TGTGCCTGGAGTGTCCAGCAAGAGACCCAGTACTTC	-	TRBV30	TRBJ2-5	once
CASSPSGRAAEQFF	TGTGCCAGCAGCCCAAGCGGGAGGGCCGCTGAGCAGTTCTTC	TRBD2	TRBV27	TRBJ2-1	-
CASSLQPARQIYNEQFF	TGCGCCAGCAGCCTGCAGCCAGCCCGGCAGATATACAATGAGCAGTTCTTC	-	TRBV5-1	TRBJ2-1	few
CASSETGWGETQYF	TGTGCCAGCAGCGAAACAGGGTGGGGAGAGACCCAGTACTTC	-	TRBV9	TRBJ2-5	-
CASSLAHMNTEAFF	TGTGCCAGCAGCTTAGCACACATGAACACTGAAGCTTTCTTT	-	TRBV7-8	TRBJ1-1	-
CASSLGGRRETQYF	TGTGCCAGCAGCCTGGGGGGGCGCAGAGAGACCCAGTACTTC	-	TRBV5-4	TRBJ2-5	-
CASSLGLLHTDTQYF	TGCGCCAGCAGCTTGGGACTGCTCCACACAGATACGCAGTATTTT	-	TRBV5-1	TRBJ2-3	-
CASSPGTGNTGELFF	TGTGCCAGTAGTCCTGGGACAGGGAACACCGGGGAGCTGTTTTTT	TRBD1	TRBV19	TRBJ2-2	-
CASSLDRSREKLFF	TGCGCCAGCAGCTTGGATAGGTCAAGGGAAAAACTGTTTTTT	-	TRBV5-1	TRBJ1-4	-